One sample yielded the 10 T cell receptor beta chains listed below, sequenced in a study of cytomegalovirus exposure and HLA in healthy donors. Primers for the PCR totalled 60 Vbeta and 13 Jbeta. Profiled with immunoSEQ multiplex PCR; TCRdb holds only in-frame clones, not every one. The table lists under 200,000 clones, about 77% of them singletons, with roughly 7.3% in the top ten. Sequenced material: PBMCs. The source is a male donor in good health and CMV-seropositive.

This chain uses TRBV4-1 with TRBJ2-2; the D gene is possibly TRBD2 (7 bases). Per the germline V gene, CDR1 is MGHRA and CDR2 is YSYEKL. V lost 3 bases to trimming and J lost 0 bases, with 17 bases between them. The length of the CDR3 is 18 residues. The CDR3 sequence is CASSQGRGLGPNTGELFF. The DNA for the CDR3 is TGCGCCAGCAGCCAGGGGCGGGGGCTCGGCCCGAACACCGGGGAGCTGTTTTTT.

To note about this clone: One end of the junction does not line up with germline, which may come from a read error. This rearrangement joins TRBV7-9 to TRBJ2-1, with TRBD2 matching over 13 bases. This CDR3 has 17 residues. Germline V gives CDR1 SEHNR, CDR2 FQNEAQ (reference sequence). CDR3 region: CSSSSPGLAGTRGEQFF. CDR3 DNA: TGTTCCAGCAGCTCCCCGGGACTAGCGGGGACCCGAGGTGAGCAGTTCTTC.

This clone was counted a single time. The chain joins TRBV5-6 to TRBJ1-1; D call uncertain. Germline CDR1 and CDR2: SGHDT and YYEEEE. Trimming removed 6 bases from V and 1 base from J, with 16 bases in between. The CDR3 is 15 amino acids. CDR3 bases: TGTGCCAGCACCCGCGGGAGACGGACGAACACTGAAGCTTTCTTT. Translation gives CASTRGRRTNTEAFF.

This chain uses TRBV9 with TRBJ2-7; 10 bases align to TRBD1. The CDR3 spans 16 residues. Germline values: CDR1 SGDLS, CDR2 YYNGEE. V trimming: 0 bases; J trimming: 4 bases; junction bases outside the gene matches: 7. CDR3 sequence (DNA): TGTGCCAGCAGCGTAGGTTTCGGACAGGGGGTTTACGAGCAGTACTTC. Encoded protein: CASSVGFGQGVYEQYF.

V is TRBV14 and J is TRBJ2-3, with 7 bases identical to TRBD2. This CDR3 has 20 residues. Unmatched junction bases numbered 19, after V lost 4 bases and J lost 0 bases. CDR1 and CDR2 (germline): SGHDN, FVKESK. The CDR3 loop is CASSPSLWGGGPRSTDTQYF. The DNA for the CDR3 is TGTGCCAGCAGCCCATCCCTCTGGGGCGGGGGACCTCGAAGCACAGATACGCAGTATTTT.

J is TRBJ1-6 and V is TRBV19; D is perhaps TRBD1 (6 bases). Per germline, CDR1 LNHDA and CDR2 SQIVND (reference sequence). Trimming removed 10 bases from V and 1 base from J, with 14 bases in between. This CDR3 comprises 15 residues. The CDR3 DNA follows: TGTGCCACCAAAGGGGGGGGGTCCTATAATTCACCCCTCCACTTT. This translates into CATKGGGSYNSPLHF.

The chain combines TRBV27 with TRBJ1-1; 7 bases align to TRBD1. In germline, CDR1 is MNHEY, CDR2 SMNVEV (reference sequence). V shed 4 bases and J 1 base; nucleotides not matched to a gene: 3. The CDR3 length is 14 residues. Written as DNA, the CDR3 is TGTGCCAGCAGTTCACGGACAGGGAACACTGAAGCTTTCTTT. Protein product: CASSSRTGNTEAFF.

This clone has at least ten counts. The chain carries TRBV4-3 and TRBJ2-6; 9 bases fit TRBD2. The V gene end was trimmed by 0 bases and the J gene end by 3 bases; junction bases not matched to a gene: 9. The V gene's germline CDR1 is LGHNA and CDR2 YSLEER. The CDR3 totals 19 residues. The CDR3 loop reads CASSQDSGGIRVGANVLTF. CDR3 sequence (DNA): TGCGCCAGCAGCCAAGACAGCGGGGGGATTAGGGTTGGGGCCAACGTCCTGACTTTC.

The rearrangement uses TRBV9 and TRBJ1-4; D gene unclear. CDR3 length: 14 amino acids. V lost 3 bases, J lost 0 bases, and 6 bases lay in between. Germline V gives CDR1 SGDLS, CDR2 YYNGEE. The CDR3 bases are TGTGCCAGCAGCGCGACTGCAACTAATGAAAAACTGTTTTTT. It codes for CASSATATNEKLFF. Based on the CDR3 plus reference TRBV9 and TRBJ1-4, the full variable domain is DSGVTQTPKHLITATGQRVTLRCSPRSGDLSVYWYQQSLDQGLQFLIQYYNGEERAKGNILERFSAQQFPDLHSELNLSSLELGDSALYFCASSATATNEKLFFGSGTQLSVL.

The gene calls are TRBV4-1 and TRBJ2-7; D is undetermined. CDR1 and CDR2 (germline): MGHRA, YSYEKL. This CDR3 is 14 amino acids long. V shed 8 bases and J shed 2 bases, with 16 bases lying between them. The CDR3 sequence is CASSHGGIPYEQYF. In DNA, the CDR3 is TGCGCCAGCTCCCATGGCGGAATTCCCTACGAGCAGTACTTC.